This T cell receptor beta chain is from a study of cytomegalovirus exposure and HLA in healthy donors. Findings and limits, study-wide: In a later analysis, productive TCRs from donors in an Asian-associated ancestry cluster reportedly carried fewer N-insertions than the cohort mean.

Researchers ran the PCR with 60 Vbeta and 13 Jbeta primers. TCRdb's copy holds only in-frame clones and misses some; the assay was immunoSEQ multiplex PCR. Of fewer than 85,000 clones listed, 55% to 75% were seen once; the top ten hold roughly 12%. Remarks on this clone: Its antigen is as yet unknown.

Germline CDR1 is MNHNY and CDR2 is SVGAGI (reference sequence). Trimming took 2 bases from V and 5 from J, leaving 10 bases between them. The length of the CDR3 is 14 residues. The receptor was derived from a woman aged 40 to 50 in good health and CMV-seropositive. Sequencing used PBMCs. The V call is TRBV6-6, the J call TRBJ2-1; a possible D gene is TRBD2 (5 bases). The CDR3 DNA reads TGTGCCAGCAGTTACCCTTCGGGGAACAATGAGCAGTTCTTC. The encoded protein is CASSYPSGNNEQFF.